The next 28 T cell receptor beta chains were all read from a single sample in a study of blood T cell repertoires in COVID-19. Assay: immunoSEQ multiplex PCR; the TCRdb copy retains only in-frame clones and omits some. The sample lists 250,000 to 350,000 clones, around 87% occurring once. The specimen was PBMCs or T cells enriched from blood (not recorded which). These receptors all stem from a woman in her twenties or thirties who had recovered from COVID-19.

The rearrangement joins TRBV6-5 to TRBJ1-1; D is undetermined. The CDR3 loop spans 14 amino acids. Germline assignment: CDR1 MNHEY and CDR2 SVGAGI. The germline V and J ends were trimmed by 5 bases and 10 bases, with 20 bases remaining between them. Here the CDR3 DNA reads TGTGCCAGCAGTCCCGACCGCTTAATCCTAGGAGCTTTCTTT. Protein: CASSPDRLILGAFF.

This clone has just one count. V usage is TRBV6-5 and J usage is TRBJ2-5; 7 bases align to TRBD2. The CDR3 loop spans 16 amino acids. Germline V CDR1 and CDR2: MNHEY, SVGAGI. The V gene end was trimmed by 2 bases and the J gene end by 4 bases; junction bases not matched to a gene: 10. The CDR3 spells CASSYPPPGGRETQYF. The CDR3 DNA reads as TGTGCCAGCAGTTACCCCCCCCCGGGGGGTAGAGAGACCCAGTACTTC.

The DNA of the CDR3 is TGTGCCAGCAGCTTAGGAGTCGGACAGGGACTAAACATTCAGTACTTC. Its translation is CASSLGVGQGLNIQYF. This rearrangement joins TRBV7-2 to TRBJ2-4; 8 nucleotides match TRBD1. The CDR3 contains 16 residues. Germline-derived CDR1 and CDR2 are SGHTA and FQGNSA. Germline trimming cut 1 base from V and 6 bases from J; bases unmatched to any gene: 8.

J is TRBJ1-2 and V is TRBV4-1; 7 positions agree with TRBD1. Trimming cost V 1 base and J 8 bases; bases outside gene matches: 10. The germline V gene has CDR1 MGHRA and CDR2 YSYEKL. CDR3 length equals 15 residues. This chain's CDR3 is CASSQGWDSERGYTF. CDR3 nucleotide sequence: TGCGCCAGCAGCCAAGGTTGGGACAGTGAGAGGGGCTACACCTTC.

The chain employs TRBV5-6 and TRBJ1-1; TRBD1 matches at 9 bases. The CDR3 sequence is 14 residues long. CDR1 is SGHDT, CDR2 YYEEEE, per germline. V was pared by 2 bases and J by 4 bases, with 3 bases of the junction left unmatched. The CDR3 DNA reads TGTGCCAGCAGCTTCCGGGACAGGGTCACTGAAGCTTTCTTT. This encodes CASSFRDRVTEAFF.

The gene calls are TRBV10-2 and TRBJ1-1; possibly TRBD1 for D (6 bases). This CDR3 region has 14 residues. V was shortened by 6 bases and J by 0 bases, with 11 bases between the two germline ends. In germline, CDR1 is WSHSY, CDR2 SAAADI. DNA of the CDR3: TGCGCCAGCAGAGAGACAGGCATGAACACTGAAGCTTTCTTT. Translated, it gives CASRETGMNTEAFF.

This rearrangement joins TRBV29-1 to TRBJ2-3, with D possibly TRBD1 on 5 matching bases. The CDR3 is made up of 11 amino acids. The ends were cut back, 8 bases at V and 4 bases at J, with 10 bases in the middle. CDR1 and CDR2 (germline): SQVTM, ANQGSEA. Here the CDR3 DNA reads TGCAGCTTCAGGGTGGCAGATACGCAGTATTTT. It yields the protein CSFRVADTQYF.

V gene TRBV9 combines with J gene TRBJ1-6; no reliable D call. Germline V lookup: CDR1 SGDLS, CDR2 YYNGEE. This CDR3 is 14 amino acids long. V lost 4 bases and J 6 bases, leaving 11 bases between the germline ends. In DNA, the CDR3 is TGTGCCAGCAGCTCAGTAACGGGTAATTCACCCCTCCACTTT. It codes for CASSSVTGNSPLHF.

The CDR3 nucleotides are TGTGCCAGCAGAAGGACACCTACGGGCTACAATGAGCAGTTCTTC. Translating gives CASRRTPTGYNEQFF. The chain employs TRBV2 and TRBJ2-1; D might be TRBD1 (5 bases). The CDR3 is 15 residues long. The V and J ends lost 6 bases and 3 bases respectively, with 15 bases between them. Germline-derived CDR1 and CDR2 are SNHLY and FYNNEI.

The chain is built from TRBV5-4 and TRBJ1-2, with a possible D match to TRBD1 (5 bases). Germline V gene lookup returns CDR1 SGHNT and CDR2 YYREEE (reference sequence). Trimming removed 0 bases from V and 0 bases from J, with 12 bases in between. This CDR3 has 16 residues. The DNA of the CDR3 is TGTGCCAGCAGCTTGGGGCAGGGCTATTCTAACTATGGCTACACCTTC. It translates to CASSLGQGYSNYGYTF.

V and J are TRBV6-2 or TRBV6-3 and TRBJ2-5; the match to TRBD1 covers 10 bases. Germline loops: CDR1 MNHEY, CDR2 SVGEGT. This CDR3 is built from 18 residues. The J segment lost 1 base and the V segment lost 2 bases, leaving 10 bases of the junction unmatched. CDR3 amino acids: CASSYPIPGQGFQETQYF. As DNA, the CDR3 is TGTGCCAGCAGTTACCCAATCCCGGGACAGGGGTTCCAAGAGACCCAGTACTTC.

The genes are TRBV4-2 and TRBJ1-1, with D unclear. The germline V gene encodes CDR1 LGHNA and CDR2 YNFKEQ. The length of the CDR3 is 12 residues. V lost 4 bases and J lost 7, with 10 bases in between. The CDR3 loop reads CASSLTGVEAFF. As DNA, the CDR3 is TGTGCCAGCAGCCTCACGGGAGTTGAAGCTTTCTTT.

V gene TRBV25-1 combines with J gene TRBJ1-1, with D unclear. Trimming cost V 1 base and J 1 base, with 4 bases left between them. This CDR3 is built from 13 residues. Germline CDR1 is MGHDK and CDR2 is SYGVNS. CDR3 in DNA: TGTGCCAGCAGTGAATCTAAGAACACTGAAGCTTTCTTT. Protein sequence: CASSESKNTEAFF.

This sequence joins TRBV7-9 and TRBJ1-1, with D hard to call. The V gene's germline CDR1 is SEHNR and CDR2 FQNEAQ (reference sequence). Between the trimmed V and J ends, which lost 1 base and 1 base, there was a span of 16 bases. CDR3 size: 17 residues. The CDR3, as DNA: TGTGCCAGCAGCTTAGGCCCCCCGCGAAACCAGAACACTGAAGCTTTCTTT. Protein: CASSLGPPRNQNTEAFF.

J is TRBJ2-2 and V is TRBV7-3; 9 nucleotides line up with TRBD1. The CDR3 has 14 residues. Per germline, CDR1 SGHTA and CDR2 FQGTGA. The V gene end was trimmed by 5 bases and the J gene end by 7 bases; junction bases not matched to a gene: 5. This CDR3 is CASSRGQGSGELFF. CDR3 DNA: TGTGCCAGCAGCCGGGGACAGGGTAGCGGGGAGCTGTTTTTT.

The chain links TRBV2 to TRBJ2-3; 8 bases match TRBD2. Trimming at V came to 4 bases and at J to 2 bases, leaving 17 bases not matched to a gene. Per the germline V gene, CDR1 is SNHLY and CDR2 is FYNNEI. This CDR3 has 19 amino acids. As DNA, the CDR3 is TGTGCCAGCAGTGGGTCAAGCGGGGGCGTTCACGTCGACACAGATACGCAGTATTTT. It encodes CASSGSSGGVHVDTDTQYF.

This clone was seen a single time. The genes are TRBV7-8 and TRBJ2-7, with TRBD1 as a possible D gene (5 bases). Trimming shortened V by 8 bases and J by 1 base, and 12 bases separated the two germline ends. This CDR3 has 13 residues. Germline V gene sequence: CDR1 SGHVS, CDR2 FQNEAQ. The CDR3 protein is CASGLQVSYEQYF. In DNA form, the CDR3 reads TGTGCCAGCGGTCTACAGGTTTCCTACGAGCAGTACTTC.

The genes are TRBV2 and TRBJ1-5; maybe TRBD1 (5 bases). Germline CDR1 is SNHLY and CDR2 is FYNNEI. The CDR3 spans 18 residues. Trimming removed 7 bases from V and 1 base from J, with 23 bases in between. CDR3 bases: TGTGCCAGCAAGAAGGCAGGCCTACTTTCAGGGAGCAATCAGCCCCAGCATTTT. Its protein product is CASKKAGLLSGSNQPQHF.

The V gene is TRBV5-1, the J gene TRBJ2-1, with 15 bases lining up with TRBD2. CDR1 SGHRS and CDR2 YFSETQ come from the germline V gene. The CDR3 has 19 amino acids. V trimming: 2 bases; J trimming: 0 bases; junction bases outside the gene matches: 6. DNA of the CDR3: TGCGCCAGCAGCTTAACCGGGACTAGCGGGGGGAGCTCCTACAATGAGCAGTTCTTC. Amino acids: CASSLTGTSGGSSYNEQFF.

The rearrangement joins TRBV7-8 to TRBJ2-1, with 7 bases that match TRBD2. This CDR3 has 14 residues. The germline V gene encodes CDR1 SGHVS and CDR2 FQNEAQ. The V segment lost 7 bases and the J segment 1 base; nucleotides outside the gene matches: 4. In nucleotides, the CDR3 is TGTGCCAGCATCAGGACTAGATCCTACAATGAGCAGTTCTTC. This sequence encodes CASIRTRSYNEQFF.

CDR3 sequence reads: CASSQEAGTGGYEQYF. CDR3 DNA sequence: TGCGCCAGCAGCCAAGAGGCTGGGACAGGGGGCTACGAGCAGTACTTC. The chain couples TRBV4-3 to TRBJ2-7; 11 nucleotides align to TRBD1. The germline CDR1 and CDR2 sequences are LGHNA and YSLEER. V lost 0 bases to trimming and J lost 3 bases; unmatched junction nucleotides: 4. The length of the CDR3 is 16 residues.

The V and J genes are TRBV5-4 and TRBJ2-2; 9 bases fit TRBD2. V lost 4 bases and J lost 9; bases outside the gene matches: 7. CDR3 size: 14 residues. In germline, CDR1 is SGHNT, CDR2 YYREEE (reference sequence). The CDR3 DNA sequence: TGTGCCAGCAGCGCGGGGGGGCCTAAGTGGGAGCTGTTTTTT. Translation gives CASSAGGPKWELFF.

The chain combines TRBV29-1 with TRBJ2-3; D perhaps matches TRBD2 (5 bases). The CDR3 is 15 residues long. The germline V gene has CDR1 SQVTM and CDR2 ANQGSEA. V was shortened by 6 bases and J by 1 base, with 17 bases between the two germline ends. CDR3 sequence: CSVGERFLGTDTQYF. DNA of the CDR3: TGCAGCGTCGGGGAGCGGTTTCTTGGCACAGATACGCAGTATTTT.

The CDR3 spells CASSKGLAGLYNEQFF. Written as DNA, the CDR3 is TGTGCCAGCAGTAAGGGACTAGCGGGGTTGTACAATGAGCAGTTCTTC. V usage is TRBV5-6 and J usage is TRBJ2-1; 13 bases are shared with TRBD2. Trimming at V came to 5 bases and at J to 4 bases, leaving 6 bases not matched to a gene. This CDR3 region has 16 residues. Germline loops: CDR1 SGHDT, CDR2 YYEEEE.

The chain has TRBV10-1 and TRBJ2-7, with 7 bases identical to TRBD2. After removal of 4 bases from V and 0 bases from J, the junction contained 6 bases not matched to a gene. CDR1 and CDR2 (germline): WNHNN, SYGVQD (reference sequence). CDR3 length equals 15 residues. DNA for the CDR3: TGCGCCAGCAGTGGTCCAGCGGGGAGCTCCTACGAGCAGTACTTC. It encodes CASSGPAGSSYEQYF.

Here the CDR3 DNA reads TGCGCCAGCAGCTGGAGCGGGGGGGCGGAGAATGAGCAGTTCTTC. It specifies CASSWSGGAENEQFF. The chain uses TRBV5-1 and TRBJ2-1; TRBD2 aligns across 10 bases. The CDR3 length is 15 residues. CDR1 is SGHRS and CDR2 is YFSETQ in the germline V gene. V shed 3 bases and J 7 bases; nucleotides not matched to a gene: 7.

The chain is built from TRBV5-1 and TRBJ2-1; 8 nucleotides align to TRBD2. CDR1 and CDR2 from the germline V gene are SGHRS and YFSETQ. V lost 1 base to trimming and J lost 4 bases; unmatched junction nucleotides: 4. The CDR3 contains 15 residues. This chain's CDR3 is CASSLTGGLYNEQFF. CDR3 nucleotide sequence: TGCGCCAGCAGCTTGACGGGGGGGCTTTACAATGAGCAGTTCTTC.

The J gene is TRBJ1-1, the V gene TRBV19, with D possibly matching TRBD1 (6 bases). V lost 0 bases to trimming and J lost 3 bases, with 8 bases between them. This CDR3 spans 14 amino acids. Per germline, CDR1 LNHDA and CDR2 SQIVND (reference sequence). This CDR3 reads CASSIDNRDTEAFF. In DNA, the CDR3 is TGTGCCAGTAGTATAGATAACAGGGACACTGAAGCTTTCTTT.